This T cell receptor (beta chain) was identified in a study of OX40 agonist ivuxolimab in advanced cancers. Produced via immunoSEQ multiplex PCR; TCRdb's table is partial and in-frame only. The repertoire consists of over 65,000 clones, with about 90% occurring once and the leading ten covering approximately 0.5%. V lost 5 bases and J lost 7, with 14 bases in between. Germline lookup yields CDR1 GTSNPN and CDR2 SVGIG (reference sequence). There are 13 residues in the CDR3. The rearrangement joins TRBV30 to TRBJ2-2, with no clear D. The sample here was CD4+ or CD8+ T cells sorted from blood, taken in a trial of the OX40 agonist ivuxolimab. This clonotype originated in an adult with an advanced solid tumor such as melanoma, head and neck, liver or kidney cancer. The chain's CDR3 is CAWDLLRNGELFF. CDR3 sequence (DNA): TGTGCCTGGGACCTCTTAAGGAACGGGGAGCTGTTTTTT.